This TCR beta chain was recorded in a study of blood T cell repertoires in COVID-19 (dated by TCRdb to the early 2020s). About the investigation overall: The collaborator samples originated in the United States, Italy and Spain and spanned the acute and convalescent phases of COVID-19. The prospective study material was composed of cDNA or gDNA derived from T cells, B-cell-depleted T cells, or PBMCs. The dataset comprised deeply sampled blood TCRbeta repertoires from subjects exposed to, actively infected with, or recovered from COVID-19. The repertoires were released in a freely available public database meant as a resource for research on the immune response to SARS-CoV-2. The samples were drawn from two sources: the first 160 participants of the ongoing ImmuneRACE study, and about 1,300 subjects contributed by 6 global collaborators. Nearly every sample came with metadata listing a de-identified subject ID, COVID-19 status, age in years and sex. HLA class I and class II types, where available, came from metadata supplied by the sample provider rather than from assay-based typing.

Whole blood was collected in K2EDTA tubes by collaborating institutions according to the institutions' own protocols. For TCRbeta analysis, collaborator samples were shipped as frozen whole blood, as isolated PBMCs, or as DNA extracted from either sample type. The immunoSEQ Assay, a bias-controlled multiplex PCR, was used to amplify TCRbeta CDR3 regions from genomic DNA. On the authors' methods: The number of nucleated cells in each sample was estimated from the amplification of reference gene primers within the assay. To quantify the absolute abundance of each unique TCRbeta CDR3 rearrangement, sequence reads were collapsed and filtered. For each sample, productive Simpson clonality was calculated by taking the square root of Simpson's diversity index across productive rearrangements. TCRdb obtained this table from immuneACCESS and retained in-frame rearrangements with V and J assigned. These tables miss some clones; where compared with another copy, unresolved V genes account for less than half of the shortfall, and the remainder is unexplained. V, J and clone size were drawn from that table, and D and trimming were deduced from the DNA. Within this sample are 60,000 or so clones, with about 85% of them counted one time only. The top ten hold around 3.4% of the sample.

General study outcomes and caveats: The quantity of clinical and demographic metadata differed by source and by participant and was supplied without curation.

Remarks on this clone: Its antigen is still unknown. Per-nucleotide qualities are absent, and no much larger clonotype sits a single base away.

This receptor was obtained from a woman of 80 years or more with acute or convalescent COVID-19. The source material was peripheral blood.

The CDR3 corresponds to CASSQSRTGKAFF. The sequenced DNA: TGTGCCAGCAGCCAAAGCAGGACAGGGAAAGCTTTCTTT. Recombination linked TRBV7-2 to TRBJ1-1, with 8 central nucleotides matching TRBD1. Via the germline V gene, CDR1 is SGHTA and CDR2 FQGNSA. V is cut back by 5 bases and J by 9 bases, with 8 bases in the junction unmatched. Including cysteine and phenylalanine, the CDR3 has 13 amino acids. The CDR3 DNA has 39 bases and is translated from base 1.